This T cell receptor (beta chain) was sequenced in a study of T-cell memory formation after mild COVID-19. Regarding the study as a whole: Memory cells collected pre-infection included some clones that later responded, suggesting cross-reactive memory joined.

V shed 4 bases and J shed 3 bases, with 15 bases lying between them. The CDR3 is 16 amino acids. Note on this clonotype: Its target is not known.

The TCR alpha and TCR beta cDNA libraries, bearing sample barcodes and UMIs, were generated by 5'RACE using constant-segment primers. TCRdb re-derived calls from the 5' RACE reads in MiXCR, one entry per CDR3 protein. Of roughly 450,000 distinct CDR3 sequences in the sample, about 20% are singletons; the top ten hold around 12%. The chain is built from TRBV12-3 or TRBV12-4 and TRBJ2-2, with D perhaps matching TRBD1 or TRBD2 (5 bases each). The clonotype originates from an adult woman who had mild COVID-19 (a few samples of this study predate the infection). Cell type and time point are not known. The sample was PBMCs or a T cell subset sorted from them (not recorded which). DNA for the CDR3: TGTGCCAGCAGTTGGGGGAGTGGGGCGGACACCGGGGAGCTGTTTTTT. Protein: CASSWGSGADTGELFF.